Sequencing of this T cell receptor beta chain was carried out in a study of T-cell memory formation after mild COVID-19. CDR1 MNHEY and CDR2 SVGAGI come from the germline V gene. The trim removed 6 bases at V and 2 bases at J, leaving 5 bases unmatched. The CDR3 runs to 14 residues. There are a few counts of this clonotype. Each CDR3 protein is one row after TCRdb ran MiXCR on the 5' RACE reads. The table has hundreds of thousands of distinct CDR3 sequences, approximately 24% seen once. The sample taken for sequencing was PBMCs or a T cell subset sorted from them (not recorded which). V usage is TRBV6-5 and J usage is TRBJ2-7, with TRBD2 identical over 9 bases. This TCR derives from an adult woman who had mild COVID-19 (a few samples of this study predate the infection). Cell type and time point are not known. CDR3 in amino acids: CASSNLAGAYEQYF. Here the CDR3 DNA reads TGTGCCAGCAGCAACTTAGCGGGAGCCTACGAGCAGTACTTC.